The rows below give T cell receptor beta chains drawn from one sample of a study of T cell clonotyping in hematopoietic cell transplantation. Generated by immunoSEQ multiplex PCR, the TCRdb table keeps only in-frame clones and is missing some. The repertoire has around 15,000 clones, about 90% of them found once; the top ten carry about 5.4%. The sample was peripheral blood mononuclear cells. These receptor sequences come from a man aged 35 to 55 in good health. Some clones in this sample may be carry-over from other donors' samples. CDR3s include the opening cysteine and the closing phenylalanine or tryptophan. D genes are given only for firm matches. Size values are once, few and many counts, or a class for expanded clones, and some rows have none.

j_gene: TRBJ2-1; abundance: NA; d_gene: TRBD2; v_gene: TRBV5-1; CDR3nt: TGCGCCAGCAGCTTTAGCGGGAGGGGTGTCGATGAGCAGTTCTTC; CDR3aa: CASSFSGRGVDEQFF
j_gene: TRBJ2-3; abundance: NA; d_gene: TRBD2; v_gene: TRBV10-3; CDR3nt: TGTGCCATCAGGGGACTAGCGGGGGGTCCCCTTGGGGATACGCAGTATTTT; CDR3aa: CAIRGLAGGPLGDTQYF
j_gene: TRBJ2-6; abundance: NA; d_gene: NA; v_gene: TRBV19; CDR3nt: TGTGCCAGTCGGGTCGATGGGGCCTCTGGGGCCAACGTCCTGACTTTC; CDR3aa: CASRVDGASGANVLTF
j_gene: TRBJ1-2; abundance: few; d_gene: NA; v_gene: TRBV12-5; CDR3nt: TGTGCTAGTGGTTTGCGGGGGCGTATTGGCTACACCTTC; CDR3aa: CASGLRGRIGYTF
j_gene: TRBJ2-7; abundance: NA; d_gene: NA; v_gene: TRBV6-1; CDR3nt: TGTGCCAGCAGCCCTTTCAGGGGGGCTGGGGAGCAGTACTTC; CDR3aa: CASSPFRGAGEQYF
j_gene: TRBJ1-4; abundance: NA; d_gene: NA; v_gene: TRBV7-9; CDR3nt: TGTGCCAGCAGCTCGGGTCGCGAGGGGGGAAAACTGTTTTTT; CDR3aa: CASSSGREGGKLFF
j_gene: TRBJ2-7; abundance: NA; d_gene: TRBD2; v_gene: TRBV6-5; CDR3nt: TGTGCCAGCAGTCCCGGGGGGTACGAGCAGTACTTC; CDR3aa: CASSPGGYEQYF
j_gene: TRBJ2-5; abundance: NA; d_gene: NA; v_gene: TRBV13; CDR3nt: TGTGCCAGCAGCCTACGTGAGGGAGCACCCAATAGGGAGACCCAGTACTTC; CDR3aa: CASSLREGAPNRETQYF
j_gene: TRBJ2-7; abundance: NA; d_gene: NA; v_gene: TRBV6-5; CDR3nt: TGTGCCAGCAGTTACTCGAGTGGCCGAGAGCAGTACTTC; CDR3aa: CASSYSSGREQYF
j_gene: TRBJ2-5; abundance: NA; d_gene: TRBD2; v_gene: TRBV29-1; CDR3nt: TGCAGCGTGGGGAGGGGACCGGCGGAGACCCAGTACTTC; CDR3aa: CSVGRGPAETQYF
j_gene: TRBJ2-5; abundance: NA; d_gene: TRBD1; v_gene: TRBV7-9; CDR3nt: TGTGCCAGCAGCGCGCTTTCTACAGGGGGAGAGACCCAGTACTTC; CDR3aa: CASSALSTGGETQYF
j_gene: TRBJ2-1; abundance: NA; d_gene: NA; v_gene: TRBV7-6; CDR3nt: TGTGCCAGCAGCTTAGCCGGGGCCGGTGAGCAGTTCTTC; CDR3aa: CASSLAGAGEQFF
j_gene: TRBJ2-1; abundance: NA; d_gene: NA; v_gene: TRBV11-3; CDR3nt: TGTGCCAGCAGCCCAGGGTATGTTGAGCAGTTCTTC; CDR3aa: CASSPGYVEQFF
j_gene: TRBJ2-7; abundance: once; d_gene: NA; v_gene: TRBV14; CDR3nt: TGTGCCAGCAGCCAGGGCTCGACAGGTACCTACGAGCAGTACTTC; CDR3aa: CASSQGSTGTYEQYF
j_gene: TRBJ1-1; abundance: NA; d_gene: NA; v_gene: TRBV7-2; CDR3nt: TGTGCCAGCAACACGGGTTATCTTGGGGCAAACACTGAAGCTTTCTTT; CDR3aa: CASNTGYLGANTEAFF
j_gene: TRBJ2-5; abundance: NA; d_gene: NA; v_gene: TRBV11-3; CDR3nt: TGTGCCAGCAGCCGCGAGGGGAGAGAGACCCAGTACTTC; CDR3aa: CASSREGRETQYF
j_gene: TRBJ2-4; abundance: NA; d_gene: NA; v_gene: TRBV19; CDR3nt: TGTGCCAGTAGCCTAGAGGTGGTCGTTGGCAAAAACATTCAGTACTTC; CDR3aa: CASSLEVVVGKNIQYF
j_gene: TRBJ2-7; abundance: NA; d_gene: TRBD2; v_gene: TRBV7-2; CDR3nt: TGTGCCAGCAGCCCTACAGCGGGGCGTTACGAGCAGTACTTC; CDR3aa: CASSPTAGRYEQYF
j_gene: TRBJ2-5; abundance: few; d_gene: NA; v_gene: TRBV19; CDR3nt: TGTGCCAGTAGTACGGGGACACTACAAGAGACCCAGTACTTC; CDR3aa: CASSTGTLQETQYF
j_gene: TRBJ1-1; abundance: once; d_gene: NA; v_gene: TRBV5-4; CDR3nt: TGTGCCAGCAGAGGGAACACTGAAGCTTTCTTT; CDR3aa: CASRGNTEAFF
j_gene: TRBJ2-7; abundance: NA; d_gene: NA; v_gene: TRBV4-3; CDR3nt: TGCGCCAGCAGCCGGGACCGGAGCTCCTACGAGCAGTACTTC; CDR3aa: CASSRDRSSYEQYF
j_gene: TRBJ1-3; abundance: NA; d_gene: TRBD1; v_gene: TRBV6-1; CDR3nt: TGTGCCAGCAATCCAGGGGGTGGAAACACCATATATTTT; CDR3aa: CASNPGGGNTIYF
j_gene: TRBJ1-1; abundance: few; d_gene: TRBD1; v_gene: TRBV28; CDR3nt: TGTGCCAGCAGTTCGACAGGGGAGGGCACTGAAGCTTTCTTT; CDR3aa: CASSSTGEGTEAFF
j_gene: TRBJ2-2; abundance: NA; d_gene: NA; v_gene: TRBV2; CDR3nt: TGTGCCAGCAGCGTGGGACTCAACACCGGGGAGCTGTTTTTT; CDR3aa: CASSVGLNTGELFF
j_gene: TRBJ2-3; abundance: NA; d_gene: TRBD2; v_gene: TRBV7-2; CDR3nt: TGTGCCAGCAGCAGGGTTGGGAGGGCCGGGACAGATACGCAGTATTTT; CDR3aa: CASSRVGRAGTDTQYF
j_gene: TRBJ2-1; abundance: NA; d_gene: TRBD2; v_gene: TRBV5-1; CDR3nt: TGCGCCAGCAGCTCCGGGACTAGTCGCAATGAGCAGTTCTTC; CDR3aa: CASSSGTSRNEQFF
j_gene: TRBJ2-5; abundance: NA; d_gene: NA; v_gene: TRBV2; CDR3nt: TGTGCCAGCAGTGAAGTACCCCAGCCCGGGGAGACCCAGTACTTC; CDR3aa: CASSEVPQPGETQYF
j_gene: TRBJ2-6; abundance: NA; d_gene: NA; v_gene: TRBV10-3; CDR3nt: TGTGCCATCAGTGAACAGGGTGTTGGGGCCAACGTCCTGACTTTC; CDR3aa: CAISEQGVGANVLTF
j_gene: TRBJ2-3; abundance: NA; d_gene: NA; v_gene: TRBV2; CDR3nt: TGTGCCACAGAGGAAGCTAGCACAGATACGCAGTATTTT; CDR3aa: CATEEASTDTQYF
j_gene: TRBJ2-7; abundance: NA; d_gene: NA; v_gene: TRBV7-6; CDR3nt: TGTGCCAGCAGCTCGAAAGTCAGCTCCTACGAGCAGTACTTC; CDR3aa: CASSSKVSSYEQYF
j_gene: TRBJ2-7; abundance: NA; d_gene: TRBD2; v_gene: TRBV5-1; CDR3nt: TGCGCCAGCAGCTCCAGGACTAGCGGGGGCGAGCAGTACTTC; CDR3aa: CASSSRTSGGEQYF
j_gene: TRBJ2-5; abundance: NA; d_gene: NA; v_gene: TRBV11-2; CDR3nt: TGTGCCAGCAGCTTCGTAAGGGAAGAGACCCAGTACTTC; CDR3aa: CASSFVREETQYF
j_gene: TRBJ2-5; abundance: NA; d_gene: TRBD1; v_gene: TRBV5-4; CDR3nt: TGTGCCAGCAGCCCAGGACAGGGCGGTCAAGAGACCCAGTACTTC; CDR3aa: CASSPGQGGQETQYF
j_gene: TRBJ2-5; abundance: NA; d_gene: TRBD2; v_gene: TRBV28; CDR3nt: TGTGCCAGCACCTCGGGAGGGGGAGAGACCCAGTACTTC; CDR3aa: CASTSGGGETQYF
j_gene: TRBJ2-7; abundance: NA; d_gene: TRBD2; v_gene: TRBV28; CDR3nt: TGTGCCAGCAGAACCCTAGCGGGAGGCCCCAACGAGCAGTACTTC; CDR3aa: CASRTLAGGPNEQYF
j_gene: TRBJ2-7; abundance: NA; d_gene: TRBD2; v_gene: TRBV11-2; CDR3nt: TGTGCCAGCAGCTTCGACGCGCGGGGGGTGTACGAGCAGTACTTC; CDR3aa: CASSFDARGVYEQYF
j_gene: TRBJ1-2; abundance: once; d_gene: NA; v_gene: TRBV5-6; CDR3nt: TGTGCCAGCAGCCCAAGGACAGAGGGTGGCTACACCTTC; CDR3aa: CASSPRTEGGYTF
j_gene: TRBJ2-1; abundance: NA; d_gene: NA; v_gene: TRBV7-7; CDR3nt: TGTGCTAGCAGCCCCGGATGGCGGGATGAGCAGTTCTTC; CDR3aa: CASSPGWRDEQFF
j_gene: TRBJ2-2; abundance: NA; d_gene: TRBD2; v_gene: TRBV5-1; CDR3nt: TGCGCCAGCAGCTTAGGCGGGGGGGACACCGGGGAGCTGTTTTTT; CDR3aa: CASSLGGGDTGELFF
j_gene: TRBJ2-3; abundance: NA; d_gene: NA; v_gene: TRBV30; CDR3nt: TGTGCCTCCCGACGGGAATCGTGGGCAGATACGCAGTATTTT; CDR3aa: CASRRESWADTQYF
j_gene: TRBJ1-4; abundance: NA; d_gene: NA; v_gene: TRBV9; CDR3nt: TGTGCCAGCAGCGTACTGCCCGGGGGCGATTTAGGTGAAAAACTGTTTTTT; CDR3aa: CASSVLPGGDLGEKLFF
j_gene: TRBJ1-1; abundance: NA; d_gene: NA; v_gene: TRBV7-6; CDR3nt: TGTGCCAGCAGCTTAGAGGCCGGGGTGAACACTGAAGCTTTCTTT; CDR3aa: CASSLEAGVNTEAFF
j_gene: TRBJ1-3; abundance: NA; d_gene: NA; v_gene: TRBV29-1; CDR3nt: TGCAGCGTTGAGATTTCCGGATCTGGAAACACCATATATTTT; CDR3aa: CSVEISGSGNTIYF
j_gene: TRBJ2-3; abundance: once; d_gene: NA; v_gene: TRBV29-1; CDR3nt: TGCAGCGTTGAAGGAGTGGGCGACCTAAGAGATACGCAGTATTTT; CDR3aa: CSVEGVGDLRDTQYF
j_gene: TRBJ2-2; abundance: NA; d_gene: TRBD2; v_gene: TRBV5-6; CDR3nt: TGTGCCAGCAGCTTCGCGGGAGCCAACACCGGGGAGCTGTTTTTT; CDR3aa: CASSFAGANTGELFF
j_gene: TRBJ2-7; abundance: once; d_gene: NA; v_gene: TRBV10-3; CDR3nt: TGTGCCATCAGTGAGTCGTTCCCCTACGAGCAGTACTTC; CDR3aa: CAISESFPYEQYF
j_gene: TRBJ1-2; abundance: NA; d_gene: NA; v_gene: TRBV9; CDR3nt: TGTGCCAGCAGCCCAGAGGACGTCTATGGCTACACCTTC; CDR3aa: CASSPEDVYGYTF
j_gene: TRBJ2-7; abundance: NA; d_gene: NA; v_gene: TRBV2; CDR3nt: TGTGCCAGCAGTGGAGGACGGAGAGTCGAGCAGTACTTC; CDR3aa: CASSGGRRVEQYF
j_gene: TRBJ2-7; abundance: NA; d_gene: TRBD1; v_gene: TRBV6-5; CDR3nt: TGTGCCAGCAGGGGGACAGGTGGGGGCTACGAGCAGTACTTC; CDR3aa: CASRGTGGGYEQYF
j_gene: TRBJ1-1; abundance: NA; d_gene: TRBD1; v_gene: TRBV10-3; CDR3nt: TGTGCCATCAGCGGACAGGGGAACACTGAAGCTTTCTTT; CDR3aa: CAISGQGNTEAFF
j_gene: TRBJ1-4; abundance: NA; d_gene: NA; v_gene: TRBV27; CDR3nt: TGTGCCAGCAGGAGGGGCAGGTTGAATGAAAAACTGTTTTTT; CDR3aa: CASRRGRLNEKLFF
j_gene: TRBJ1-1; abundance: NA; d_gene: TRBD1; v_gene: TRBV13; CDR3nt: TGTGCCAGCAGCTCGTCCGGGCCCGGGACAGGGGTGATTGGGAACACTGAAGCTTTCTTT; CDR3aa: CASSSSGPGTGVIGNTEAFF
j_gene: TRBJ2-2; abundance: NA; d_gene: NA; v_gene: TRBV25-1; CDR3nt: TGTGCCAGCAAATCTTGGGAGGAGCTGTTTTTT; CDR3aa: CASKSWEELFF